This T cell receptor (beta chain) was documented in a study of preoperative IRX-2 immunotherapy in early breast cancer. The assay was immunoSEQ multiplex PCR, and TCRdb's table has in-frame clones only and misses some. Of approximately 3,000 clones listed, less than 75% were seen once; the top ten hold 6.5% to 8%. Treatment noted: preoperative locoregional IRX-2 cytokine immunotherapy. CDR3 length: 12 residues. This TCR was sampled from a human donor with breast cancer. V gene TRBV1 combines with J gene TRBJ2-4; the table's D call TRBD2 went unverified against the DNA. TRBV1 is termed a pseudogene. Specimen: tumor tissue, collected after IRX-2 immunotherapy. CDR3 amino acids: CASSPGLGIQYF. The CDR3, as DNA: TGCGCCAGCAGCCCAGGACTAGGCATTCAGTACTTC.